This TCR beta chain was recorded in a study of blood T cell repertoires in COVID-19. This CDR3 is 19 amino acids long. This table comes from immunoSEQ multiplex PCR, and its TCRdb copy is limited to in-frame clones, with some not included. This sample has 200,000 to 250,000 clones, with about 86% found just once. The source material was peripheral blood. The chain recombines TRBV21-1 with TRBJ2-6; the D call of TRBD2 is as the table states it, not checked on the DNA. TRBV21-1 corresponds to a pseudogene. This clonotype was sampled from a man aged 55 to 69 with acute or convalescent COVID-19. The CDR3 is CASTKGLGRDSSGANVLTF. CDR3 coding DNA: TGTGCCAGCACCAAAGGCTTGGGGAGGGACTCGTCTGGGGCCAACGTCCTGACTTTC.